A single sample gave rise to the 3 T cell receptor beta chains below, sequenced in a study of blood T cell repertoires in COVID-19. Generated by immunoSEQ multiplex PCR, the TCRdb table keeps only in-frame clones and is missing some. The sample includes 45,000 or so clones, about 89% of them seen just once. The sample was peripheral blood. The receptor source for this set is a woman older than 75 with COVID-19, enrolled during active disease.

There are a few counts of this clone. The chain links TRBV28 to TRBJ2-1; D possibly corresponds to TRBD1 (5 bases). Looked up from germline, CDR1 is MDHEN and CDR2 is SYDVKM. The CDR3 runs to 11 residues. V lost 2 bases, J lost 15 bases, and 11 bases lay in between. The CDR3 DNA sequence: TGTGCCAGCAGTTTAGCCGACAGTCTGTTCTTC. This translates into CASSLADSLFF.

The chain joins TRBV11-3 to TRBJ2-7; D perhaps matches TRBD1 (5 bases). Between the trimmed V and J ends, which lost 0 bases and 6 bases, there was a span of 12 bases. Germline CDR1 is SGHNT and CDR2 is YENEEA. This CDR3 has 14 amino acids. The CDR3 coding sequence is TGTGCCAGCAGCTTAGATGTCGGCAGGGCCGAGCAGTACTTC. Protein sequence: CASSLDVGRAEQYF.

This sequence joins TRBV5-1 and TRBJ1-2; TRBD1 matches 8 bases. The CDR3 runs to 14 residues. Germline V gene lookup returns CDR1 SGHRS and CDR2 YFSETQ. Trimming took 3 bases from V and 7 from J; bases not matched to a gene: 8. The CDR3 sequence: CASSSGQGQRGYTF. The CDR3 DNA reads as TGCGCCAGCAGCTCCGGACAGGGCCAACGTGGCTACACCTTC.